Each of the 16 T cell receptor beta chains below was sequenced from the same sample in a study of T-cell memory formation after mild COVID-19. Via MiXCR, TCRdb re-called the 5' RACE reads, giving one row per CDR3 protein. The table has under 550,000 distinct CDR3 sequences, 18% seen once. The sequenced sample consisted of PBMCs or a T cell subset sorted from them (not recorded which). The receptors were gathered from an adult woman who had mild COVID-19 (a few samples of this study predate the infection). Cell type and time point are not known.

This clonotype was seen more than once but under ten times. The gene calls are TRBV2 and TRBJ2-1, with D unclear. V was clipped by 4 bases and J by 10 bases, with 8 bases between them. There are 11 residues in the CDR3. Per germline, CDR1 SNHLY and CDR2 FYNNEI. CDR3 in amino acids: CASSVRKEQFF. Here the CDR3 DNA reads TGTGCCAGCAGTGTACGGAAGGAGCAGTTCTTC.

V is TRBV29-1 and J is TRBJ2-1; perhaps TRBD2 as D (7 bases). The germline V and J ends were trimmed by 3 bases and 7 bases, with 16 bases remaining between them. CDR1 and CDR2 (germline): SQVTM, ANQGSEA. The CDR3 is 14 residues long. The DNA for the CDR3 is TGCAGCGTTGATGGCGGGGGCGGTCGTAATGAGCAGTTCTTC. Encoded protein: CSVDGGGGRNEQFF.

The chain joins TRBV30 to TRBJ2-2; tentatively, D is TRBD1 (6 bases). Germline CDR1 GTSNPN, CDR2 SVGIG (reference sequence). Trimming pared 0 bases from V and 3 bases from J, leaving 14 bases between. This CDR3 contains 16 residues. In DNA, the CDR3 is TGTGCCTGGAGTGTACTCAGGGGCTGGGACACCGGGGAGCTGTTTTTT. Its translation: CAWSVLRGWDTGELFF. Full variable domain (rest looked up from reference TRBV30 and TRBJ2-2): SQTIHQWPATLVQPVGSPLSLECTVEGTSNPNLYWYRQAAGRGLQLLFYSVGIGQISSEVPQNLSASRPQDRQFILSSKKLLLSDSGFYLCAWSVLRGWDTGELFFGEGSRLTVL.

J is TRBJ1-1 and V is TRBV25-1; D is perhaps TRBD1 (5 bases). This CDR3 contains 14 residues. The V and J ends lost 1 base and 1 base respectively, with 7 bases between them. Germline V lookup: CDR1 MGHDK, CDR2 SYGVNS. CDR3 in amino acids: CASSELGQNTEAFF. CDR3 bases: TGTGCCAGCAGTGAATTAGGACAGAACACTGAAGCTTTCTTT.

This chain connects TRBV7-8 to TRBJ2-1; unclear D gene. The CDR3 consists of 12 residues. From germline, CDR1 is SGHVS and CDR2 FQNEAQ. Trimming left V 5 bases short and J 7 bases short, with 9 bases between. The CDR3 sequence is CASSPFGNEQFF. In DNA form, the CDR3 reads TGTGCCAGCAGCCCCTTCGGGAATGAGCAGTTCTTC. The entire variable domain, with the rest obtained from reference TRBV7-8 and TRBJ2-1, is as follows: GAGVSQSPRYKVAKRGQDVALRCDPISGHVSLFWYQQALGQGPEFLTYFQNEAQLDKSGLPSDRFFAERPEGSVSTLKIQRTQQEDSAVYLCASSPFGNEQFFGPGTRLTVL.

This clonotype turned up a few times. The chain is built from TRBV7-9 and TRBJ2-2; D not resolved. The CDR3 totals 15 residues. V lost 2 bases and J lost 5, with 12 bases in between. Per germline, CDR1 SEHNR and CDR2 FQNEAQ (reference sequence). The DNA of the CDR3 is TGTGCCAGCAGCTTAATGGGAATTGGTACCGGGGAGCTGTTTTTT. Amino acids: CASSLMGIGTGELFF.

This clonotype was seen a handful of times. The rearrangement links TRBV3-1 to TRBJ2-5, with D perhaps matching TRBD1 (5 bases). The V end was cut by 2 bases, the J end by 14 bases, with 15 bases between. Germline-derived CDR1 and CDR2 are LGHDT and YNNKEL (reference sequence). The CDR3 is made up of 12 amino acids. The CDR3 sequence: CASSQLTVALYF. The CDR3 DNA is TGTGCCAGCAGCCAATTGACAGTTGCCCTCTACTTC.

V and J are TRBV2 and TRBJ2-7, with D tentatively TRBD2 (5 bases). In germline, CDR1 is SNHLY, CDR2 FYNNEI. Between the trimmed V and J ends, which lost 8 bases and 2 bases, there was a span of 13 bases. This CDR3 contains 13 residues. DNA of the CDR3: TGTGCCAGCGGTGGCGAGCGGCCCTACGAGCAGTACTTC. It specifies CASGGERPYEQYF.

The genes are TRBV5-1 and TRBJ2-1; D unclear. Germline lookup yields CDR1 SGHRS and CDR2 YFSETQ. The CDR3 loop spans 14 amino acids. V was pared by 0 bases and J by 3 bases, with 7 bases between. Written as DNA, the CDR3 is TGCGCCAGCAGCTTGGATCGGGTCTACAATGAGCAGTTCTTC. Protein sequence: CASSLDRVYNEQFF.

This clonotype was observed once. The J gene is TRBJ1-1, the V gene TRBV15; 8 bases agree with TRBD1. The CDR3 spans 14 residues. The germline CDR1 and CDR2 sequences are LNHNV and YYDKDF (reference sequence). After removal of 9 bases from V and 7 bases from J, the junction contained 13 bases not matched to a gene. The chain's CDR3 is CATCVGRQGNEAFF. The CDR3, as DNA: TGTGCCACATGTGTCGGGAGACAGGGGAATGAAGCTTTCTTT.

The chain is built from TRBV29-1 and TRBJ1-1, with D uncertain. The germline gives CDR1 SQVTM, CDR2 ANQGSEA. V was cut by 7 bases and J by 1 base, with 7 bases left in between. The CDR3 has 11 residues. CDR3 sequence: CSASENTEAFF. CDR3 coding DNA: TGCAGCGCCTCAGAGAACACTGAAGCTTTCTTT.

With regard to this clonotype: Given a much more abundant clone one base away, this may be a read error. J is TRBJ2-3 and V is TRBV2, with 11 bases aligning to TRBD2. After removal of 3 bases from V and 1 base from J, the junction contained 3 bases not matched to a gene. Germline V gives CDR1 SNHLY, CDR2 FYNNEI. The CDR3 is made up of 16 amino acids. CDR3 sequence (DNA): TGTGCCAGCAGTGAGGGGACTAGCGGTCGCACAGATACGCAGTATTTT. Amino acids: CASSEGTSGRTDTQYF. Full variable domain (missing parts from reference TRBV2 and TRBJ2-3): EPEVTQTPSHQVTQMGQEVILRCVPISNHLYFYWYRQILGQKVEFLVSFYNNEISEKSEIFDDQFSVERPDGSNFTLKIRSTKLEDSAMYFCASSEGTSGRTDTQYFGPGTRLTVL.

The chain uses TRBV5-1 and TRBJ1-1; 9 bases are shared with TRBD1. The CDR3 is made up of 15 amino acids. CDR1 and CDR2 (germline): SGHRS, YFSETQ. Trimming cost V 3 bases and J 3 bases; bases outside gene matches: 6. Written as DNA, the CDR3 is TGCGCCAGCAGCTGGGGGGACAGGGAGCACACTGAAGCTTTCTTT. It translates to CASSWGDREHTEAFF.

This clonotype has only a few counts. This chain connects TRBV7-9 to TRBJ2-3; D is undetermined. Trimming took 0 bases from V and 1 from J, leaving 8 bases between them. The CDR3 extends over 15 amino acids. Germline V lookup: CDR1 SEHNR, CDR2 FQNEAQ (reference sequence). CDR3 protein: CASSLARSRTDTQYF. CDR3 DNA: TGTGCCAGCAGCTTAGCTCGGTCTCGCACAGATACGCAGTATTTT.

V is TRBV5-6 and J is TRBJ1-1; no clear D. Germline loops: CDR1 SGHDT, CDR2 YYEEEE. The V gene lost 4 bases and the J gene lost 7 bases, with 26 bases spanning the gap. The CDR3 sequence is 17 residues long. The CDR3, as DNA: TGTGCCAGCAGCGGATTAGTCGTGACGGGTGAGCGTAATGAAGCTTTCTTT. As protein: CASSGLVVTGERNEAFF.

The rearrangement joins TRBV5-1 to TRBJ1-4; possible D gene TRBD1, 6 bases. Germline V gives CDR1 SGHRS, CDR2 YFSETQ. V dropped 0 bases and J dropped 1 base, with 7 bases sitting between them. This CDR3 contains 15 residues. The CDR3 DNA is TGCGCCAGCAGCTTGGGGACAGTAACTAATGAAAAACTGTTTTTT. It specifies CASSLGTVTNEKLFF.